The sequence of this T cell receptor (beta chain) was determined in a study of blood T cell repertoires in COVID-19. Data came from immunoSEQ multiplex PCR; TCRdb stores just in-frame clones and leaves some out. Of about 300,000 clones listed, 80% to 90% are singletons. Material for sequencing was peripheral blood. The receptor comes from a woman between 50 and 59 years old with acute or convalescent COVID-19.

The CDR3 bases are TGTGCCAGCTCAGAACAGGGGGCTACAGATACGCAGTATTTT. Translating it yields CASSEQGATDTQYF. This rearrangement joins TRBV18 to TRBJ2-3; 9 positions agree with TRBD1. CDR1 is KGHSH and CDR2 is LQKENI in the germline V gene. The J segment lost 3 bases and the V segment lost 5 bases, leaving 3 bases of the junction unmatched. The CDR3 has 14 residues. The whole variable domain, remainder taken from reference TRBV18 and TRBJ2-3, is NAGVMQNPRHLVRRRGQEARLRCSPMKGHSHVYWYRQLPEEGLKFMVYLQKENIIDESGMPKERFSAEFPKEGPSILRIQQVVRGDSAAYFCASSEQGATDTQYFGPGTRLTVL.